The 10 T cell receptor beta chains in this list originate from one sample, sequenced in a study of control samples from healthy donors and cancer patients. Sequencing used immunoSEQ multiplex PCR; TCRdb keeps in-frame clones, though not all of them. The data show about 15,000 clones, 87% seen once. The sample taken for sequencing was PBMCs. These receptors originate from a woman aged 70-85 years with colorectal cancer.

The chain is built from TRBV6-8 and TRBJ1-1, with 7 bases fitting TRBD1. This CDR3 region has 16 residues. Germline-derived CDR1 and CDR2 are MNHGY and SAAAGT. Unmatched junction bases numbered 16, after V lost 8 bases and J lost 4 bases. CDR3 in amino acids: CASSTNRQGRITEAFF. For the CDR3, the DNA is TGTGCCAGCTCTACAAACCGACAGGGTAGGATCACTGAAGCTTTCTTT.

The chain carries TRBV10-3 and TRBJ2-4, with D possibly being TRBD1 or TRBD2 (6 bases each). The CDR3 consists of 11 residues. The germline V gene encodes CDR1 ENHRY and CDR2 SYGVKD. V was shortened by 8 bases and J by 8 bases, with 10 bases between the two germline ends. CDR3: CAIGGPDIQYF. The CDR3 bases are TGTGCCATCGGGGGGCCGGACATTCAGTACTTC.

The J gene is TRBJ2-6, the V gene TRBV19; no definite D call. Trimming cost V 6 bases and J 13 bases, with 16 bases left between them. CDR3 length: 13 residues. Looked up from germline, CDR1 is LNHDA and CDR2 is SQIVND (reference sequence). CDR3 in amino acids: CASRPRWPEVLTF. CDR3 sequence (DNA): TGTGCCAGTAGACCCCGATGGCCTGAGGTCCTGACTTTC. The variable domain in full, completed from reference TRBV19 and TRBJ2-6, reads DGGITQSPKYLFRKEGQNVTLSCEQNLNHDAMYWYRQDPGQGLRLIYYSQIVNDFQKGDIAEGYSVSREKKESFPLTVTSAQKNPTAFYLCASRPRWPEVLTFGAGSRLTVL.

This clone was seen a single time. V and J are TRBV2 and TRBJ2-2; 7 bases line up with TRBD2. Per the germline V gene, CDR1 is SNHLY and CDR2 is FYNNEI. Germline trimming cut 1 base from V and 0 bases from J; bases unmatched to any gene: 5. The CDR3 sequence is 17 residues long. CDR3 DNA: TGTGCCAGCAGTGAAGGGGGCGGGGGTTCGAACACCGGGGAGCTGTTTTTT. This codes for CASSEGGGGSNTGELFF.

The V call is TRBV2, the J call TRBJ2-5; 8 nucleotides agree with TRBD2. CDR3 size: 15 residues. In germline, CDR1 is SNHLY, CDR2 FYNNEI. The ends lost 4 bases at V and 4 bases at J; junction bases unmatched: 8. This chain's CDR3 is CASSVQREPAETQYF. CDR3 in DNA: TGTGCCAGCAGTGTGCAGCGGGAGCCCGCAGAGACCCAGTACTTC.

CDR3 bases: TGTGCCAGCACGTTCCAGCGGGGTTACAATGAGCAGTTCTTC. Translated: CASTFQRGYNEQFF. The V call is TRBV7-9, the J call TRBJ2-1; 7 nucleotides agree with TRBD2. Looked up from germline, CDR1 is SEHNR and CDR2 is FQNEAQ (reference sequence). V trimming: 7 bases; J trimming: 4 bases; junction bases outside the gene matches: 7. There are 14 residues in the CDR3.

The chain uses TRBV6-2 or TRBV6-3 and TRBJ1-2; a weak D match, TRBD1 (6 bases). Germline CDR1 and CDR2: MNHEY and SVGEGT. The CDR3 is made up of 17 amino acids. Deletions cut 0 bases from V and 3 bases from J, with 17 bases between. For the CDR3, the DNA is TGTGCCAGCAGTTACTCGATCAGGGGAATGGGTGACTATGGCTACACCTTC. Translated, it gives CASSYSIRGMGDYGYTF.

This clone was counted once. The genes are TRBV10-1 and TRBJ2-1; D tentatively fits TRBD1 or TRBD2 (5 bases each). This CDR3 is 16 amino acids long. In germline, CDR1 is WNHNN, CDR2 SYGVQD (reference sequence). The ends were cut back, 0 bases at V and 4 bases at J, with 13 bases in the middle. The CDR3 is CASSESTRWGYNEQFF. CDR3 nucleotides: TGCGCCAGCAGTGAGTCGACTCGTTGGGGGTACAATGAGCAGTTCTTC.

The chain combines TRBV13 with TRBJ2-3; TRBD2 matches 10 bases. The CDR3 loop spans 16 amino acids. Germline CDR1 PRHDT, CDR2 FYEKMQ (reference sequence). V dropped 4 bases and J dropped 1; count of bases not matched to a gene: 5. The CDR3 DNA is TGTGCCAGCAGCTCGGCGCTAGCGGGGGGCACAGATACGCAGTATTTT. Translating it yields CASSSALAGGTDTQYF. Filled out from reference TRBV13 and TRBJ2-3, the complete variable domain reads AAGVIQSPRHLIKEKRETATLKCYPIPRHDTVYWYQQGPGQDPQFLISFYEKMQSDKGSIPDRFSAQQFSDYHSELNMSSLELGDSALYFCASSSALAGGTDTQYFGPGTRLTVL.

This chain connects TRBV7-8 to TRBJ1-1; D is unclear. Trimming removed 4 bases at V and 3 bases at J, with 12 bases between. The CDR3 is 14 residues long. CDR1 and CDR2 from the germline V gene are SGHVS and FQNEAQ. The CDR3: CASSSVSRDTEAFF. CDR3 in DNA: TGTGCCAGCAGCTCCGTCTCGAGGGACACTGAAGCTTTCTTT.